This entry lists 6 T cell receptor beta chains sequenced from one sample in a study of shared clonotypes between healthy human individuals. Sequencing was performed with immunoSEQ multiplex PCR; in TCRdb, only in-frame clones are kept and a portion is missing. The sample holds 1.5 million to 1.9 million clones; approximately 98% are singletons and the top ten take approximately 0.44%. Sequences were obtained from naive CD4+ T cells sorted from blood. The sample's subset: CD45RA+ positively selected. These receptors were obtained from a man aged 25-45 years in good health.

The chain has TRBV5-4 and TRBJ1-5, with D unresolved. Germline V gene sequence: CDR1 SGHNT, CDR2 YYREEE (reference sequence). The CDR3 is 13 amino acids. Deletions cut 6 bases from V and 3 bases from J, with 10 bases between. This CDR3 reads CASTQDLNQPQHF. The CDR3, as DNA: TGTGCCAGCACCCAAGACCTCAATCAGCCCCAGCATTTT.

The chain uses TRBV27 and TRBJ2-7, with 7 bases identical to TRBD1. CDR3 length equals 15 residues. Germline V gene sequence: CDR1 MNHEY, CDR2 SMNVEV (reference sequence). Trimming removed 5 bases from V and 5 bases from J; junction bases left unmatched: 12. CDR3 in amino acids: CASSVNLGQWNEQYF. The CDR3 DNA is TGTGCCAGCAGTGTAAATTTGGGACAGTGGAACGAGCAGTACTTC.

V and J are TRBV7-2 and TRBJ1-2; no reliable D call. The length of the CDR3 is 15 residues. Germline lookup yields CDR1 SGHTA and CDR2 FQGNSA. Between the trimmed V and J ends, which lost 1 base and 0 bases, there was a span of 9 bases. The CDR3 coding sequence is TGTGCCAGCAGCTTAGGGAGCGCAACTAACTATGGCTACACCTTC. Its protein is CASSLGSATNYGYTF.

J is TRBJ2-7 and V is TRBV25-1; maybe TRBD1 (5 bases). Per the germline V gene, CDR1 is MGHDK and CDR2 is SYGVNS. Trimming removed 4 bases at V and 7 bases at J, with 14 bases between. There are 13 residues in the CDR3. The CDR3 DNA reads as TGTGCCAGCAGTGGGCAGGGAATGAGGGAGCAGTACTTC. As protein: CASSGQGMREQYF.

V and J are TRBV5-1 and TRBJ2-2; TRBD2 matches at 7 bases. V shed 4 bases, J shed 1 base, and the junction held 10 bases outside the gene matches. The CDR3 totals 17 residues. Germline values: CDR1 SGHRS, CDR2 YFSETQ. Written as DNA, the CDR3 is TGCGCCAGCAGCCCGGGACTACCCTACATGAACACCGGGGAGCTGTTTTTT. This sequence encodes CASSPGLPYMNTGELFF.

The CDR3 here is CASSHRGLSDTQYF. The CDR3 coding sequence is TGTGCCAGCAGCCACAGGGGGCTCTCAGATACGCAGTATTTT. The chain employs TRBV28 and TRBJ2-3; the match to TRBD1 covers 9 bases. Trimming took 6 bases from V and 4 from J; bases not matched to a gene: 5. The CDR3 totals 14 residues. From germline, CDR1 is MDHEN and CDR2 SYDVKM.